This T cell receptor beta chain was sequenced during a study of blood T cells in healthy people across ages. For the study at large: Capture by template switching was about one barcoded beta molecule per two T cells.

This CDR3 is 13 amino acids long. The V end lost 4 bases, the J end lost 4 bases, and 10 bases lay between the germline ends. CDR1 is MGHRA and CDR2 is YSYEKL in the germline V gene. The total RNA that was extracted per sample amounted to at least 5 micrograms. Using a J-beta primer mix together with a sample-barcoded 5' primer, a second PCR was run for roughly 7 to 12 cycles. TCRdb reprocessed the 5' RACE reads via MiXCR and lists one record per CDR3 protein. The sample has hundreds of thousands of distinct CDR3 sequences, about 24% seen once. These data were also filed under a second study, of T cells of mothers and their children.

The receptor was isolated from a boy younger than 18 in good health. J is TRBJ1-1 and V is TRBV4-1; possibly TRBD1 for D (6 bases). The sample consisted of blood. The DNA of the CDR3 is TGCGCCAGCAGCCCGACAGGCCCCACTGAAGCTTTCTTT. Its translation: CASSPTGPTEAFF.